These T cell receptor beta chains were read from a single sample in a study of CD8 T cells in ankylosing spondylitis. TCRdb ran MiXCR on the 5' RACE reads and lists one entry per CDR3 protein. The table has some 240,000 distinct CDR3 sequences, more than 5.5% seen once. Sample: blood, either unsorted or a sorted T cell fraction (not recorded which). The receptor source for this set is a male donor with ankylosing spondylitis. CDR3s include the opening cysteine and the closing phenylalanine or tryptophan. A D gene is named only where the DNA matches it firmly. Part of the rows lack a size; the others show once, few, many or a class for expanded clones.

D	V	J	size	CDR3	DNA
NA	TRBV4-1	TRBJ2-1	many	CASSQVFSSYNEQFF	TGCGCCAGCAGCCAAGTTTTCAGCTCCTACAATGAGCAGTTCTTC
NA	TRBV4-3	TRBJ2-7	few	CASSLGHGISSGEQYF	TGCGCCAGCAGCCTGGGCCATGGGATTTCGTCTGGCGAGCAGTACTTC
NA	TRBV7-9	TRBJ2-7	few	CATLIRDEQYF	TGTGCCACCCTAATACGGGACGAGCAGTACTTC
TRBD1	TRBV12-3/TRBV12-4	TRBJ2-3	few	CASSPGTADTQYF	TGTGCCAGCAGTCCCGGGACAGCAGATACGCAGTATTTT
TRBD2	TRBV20-1	TRBJ2-1	NA	CCARDELAGDSYNEQFF	TGCTGTGCTAGAGATGAACTAGCGGGGGACTCCTACAATGAGCAGTTCTTC
NA	TRBV7-2	TRBJ2-7	NA	CASSSSPNYEQYF	TGTGCCAGCAGCTCCTCTCCGAACTACGAGCAGTACTTC
NA	TRBV30	TRBJ2-1	many	CAWSQGENEQFF	TGTGCCTGGAGTCAAGGAGAAAATGAGCAGTTCTTC
NA	TRBV6-5	TRBJ2-3	many	CASSPRGTDTQYF	TGTGCCAGCAGCCCACGAGGCACAGATACGCAGTATTTT
NA	TRBV19	TRBJ1-1	many	CASSYGPPYEAFF	TGTGCCAGTAGTTATGGGCCCCCCTATGAAGCTTTCTTT
TRBD2	TRBV7-9	TRBJ2-1	many	CASSLGLAGGGFF	TGTGCCAGCAGCTTAGGACTAGCGGGAGGGGGGTTCTTC
TRBD2	TRBV18	TRBJ2-7	few	CASSPGTSDPFYEQYF	TGTGCCAGCTCCCCCGGGACTAGCGATCCCTTCTACGAGCAGTACTTC
TRBD1	TRBV20-1	TRBJ1-5	NA	CSARSGTGDHQPQHF	TGCAGTGCTAGAAGTGGGACAGGGGATCATCAGCCCCAGCATTTT
NA	TRBV5-1	TRBJ1-2	many	CASSLRGQNYGYTF	TGCGCCAGCAGCCTGAGAGGACAGAACTATGGCTACACCTTC
NA	TRBV18	TRBJ1-3	few	CASSPPDRRNTIYF	TGTGCCAGCTCACCACCGGACCGCCGAAACACCATATATTTT
NA	TRBV29-1	TRBJ2-3	few	CSVEGSSSTDTQYF	TGCAGCGTTGAAGGGTCATCTAGCACAGATACGCAGTATTTT
NA	TRBV27	TRBJ2-7	NA	CASSLGQYF	TGTGCCAGCAGTCTCGGGCAGTACTTC
NA	TRBV7-6	TRBJ2-7	many	CASSPDRTYEQYF	TGTGCCAGCAGCCCCGACAGAACCTACGAGCAGTACTTC
NA	TRBV20-1	TRBJ1-4	NA	CSARVRHRGKLFF	TGCAGTGCTAGAGTGCGACACCGCGGGAAACTGTTTTTT
TRBD2	TRBV27	TRBJ2-1	many	CASSGGTSGMYEQFF	TGTGCCAGCAGTGGGGGGACTAGCGGGATGTATGAGCAGTTCTTC
NA	TRBV11-3	TRBJ1-1	many	CASSLAPGAEAFF	TGTGCCAGCAGCTTAGCCCCGGGAGCTGAAGCTTTCTTT
NA	TRBV7-8	TRBJ2-1	NA	CASSLTRRDEGNEQFF	TGTGCCAGCAGCTTAACGAGGCGGGATGAGGGCAATGAGCAGTTCTTC
TRBD1	TRBV28	TRBJ1-5	many	CASSGDREVNQPQHF	TGTGCCAGCAGTGGGGACAGGGAGGTCAATCAGCCCCAGCATTTT
TRBD1	TRBV24-1	TRBJ2-7	NA	CATSEQGLHEQYF	TGTGCCACCAGTGAACAGGGGCTACACGAGCAGTACTTC
NA	TRBV10-3	TRBJ1-1	NA	CAIGRSGAFF	TGTGCCATCGGGAGGTCAGGGGCTTTCTTT
NA	TRBV20-1	TRBJ2-7	many	CSAPARGGYF	TGCAGTGCGCCAGCCCGGGGTGGGTACTTC